This paragraph covers one T cell receptor beta chain sequence. Within the sample, other DNA sequences also encode this same CDR3. Libraries were prepared by immunoSEQ multiplex PCR; TCRdb keeps only in-frame clonotypes and omits some of them. Of more than 200,000 clones listed, approximately 86% are singletons. The germline V gene has CDR1 LGHDT and CDR2 YNNKEL (reference sequence). This CDR3 has 14 residues. V was cut by 4 bases and J by 0 bases, with 4 bases left in between. The data stem from a study of blood T cell repertoires in COVID-19. The TCR comes from a woman in her 50s who had recovered from COVID-19. This chain joins TRBV3-1 (or the pseudogene TRBV3-2) and TRBJ1-6, with D unresolved. Sequenced material: PBMCs or T cells enriched from blood (not recorded which). The CDR3 loop reads CASSPSSYNSPLHF. CDR3 sequence (DNA): TGTGCCAGCAGCCCCAGCTCCTATAATTCACCCCTCCACTTT.